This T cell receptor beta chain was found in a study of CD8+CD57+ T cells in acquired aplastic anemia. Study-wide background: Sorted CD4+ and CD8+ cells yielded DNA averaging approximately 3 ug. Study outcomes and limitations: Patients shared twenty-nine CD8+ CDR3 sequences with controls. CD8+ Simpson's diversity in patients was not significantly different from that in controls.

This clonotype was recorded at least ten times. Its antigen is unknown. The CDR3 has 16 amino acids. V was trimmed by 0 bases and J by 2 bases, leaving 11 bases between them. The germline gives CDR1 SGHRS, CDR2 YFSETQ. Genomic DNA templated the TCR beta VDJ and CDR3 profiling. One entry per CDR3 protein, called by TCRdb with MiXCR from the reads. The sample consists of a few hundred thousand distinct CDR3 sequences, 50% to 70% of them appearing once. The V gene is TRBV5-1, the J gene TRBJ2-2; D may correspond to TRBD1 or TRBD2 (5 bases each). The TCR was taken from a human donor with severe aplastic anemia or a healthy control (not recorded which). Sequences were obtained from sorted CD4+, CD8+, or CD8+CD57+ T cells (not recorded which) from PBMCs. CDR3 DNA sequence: TGCGCCAGCAGCTTGGTCTGGGGGAGCAACACCGGGGAGCTGTTTTTT. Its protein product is CASSLVWGSNTGELFF.